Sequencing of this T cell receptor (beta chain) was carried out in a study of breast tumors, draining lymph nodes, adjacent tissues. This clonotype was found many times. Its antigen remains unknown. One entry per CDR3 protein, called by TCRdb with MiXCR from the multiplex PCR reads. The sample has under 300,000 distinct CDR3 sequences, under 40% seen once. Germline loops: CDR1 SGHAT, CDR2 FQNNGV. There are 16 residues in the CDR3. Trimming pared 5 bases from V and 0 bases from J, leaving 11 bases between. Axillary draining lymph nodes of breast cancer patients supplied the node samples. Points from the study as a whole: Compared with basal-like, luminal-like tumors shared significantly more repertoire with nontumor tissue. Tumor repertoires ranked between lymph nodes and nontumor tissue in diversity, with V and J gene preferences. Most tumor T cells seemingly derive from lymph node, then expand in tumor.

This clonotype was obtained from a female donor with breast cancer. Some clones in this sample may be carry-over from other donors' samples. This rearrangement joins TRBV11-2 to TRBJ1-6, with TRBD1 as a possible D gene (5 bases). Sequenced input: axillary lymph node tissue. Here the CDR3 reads CASSVGASSYNSPLHF. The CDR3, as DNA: TGTGCCAGCAGCGTAGGGGCCAGCTCCTATAATTCACCCCTCCACTTT.